This passage covers 21 T cell receptor beta chains from one sample sequenced in a study of blood T cell repertoires in COVID-19. Sequencing was performed with immunoSEQ multiplex PCR; in TCRdb, only in-frame clones are kept and a portion is missing. Of 200,000 to 250,000 clones detected, 65% to 90% appear once; the ten largest clones hold about 1.5%. What was sequenced was peripheral blood. These receptor sequences come from a woman aged 40-49 years who had recovered from COVID-19.

In this sample, this clone turned up once. V and J are TRBV2 and TRBJ1-1; TRBD1 agrees at 7 bases. This CDR3 spans 15 amino acids. Trimming cost V 2 bases and J 5 bases; bases outside gene matches: 8. Germline V CDR1 and CDR2: SNHLY, FYNNEI. CDR3 residues: CASSEREGARTEAFF. The CDR3 DNA follows: TGTGCCAGCAGTGAACGAGAGGGGGCGAGGACTGAAGCTTTCTTT.

V is TRBV3-1 (or the pseudogene TRBV3-2) and J is TRBJ2-7; 7 positions match TRBD1. This CDR3 spans 14 amino acids. The V gene's germline CDR1 is LGHDT and CDR2 YNNKEL (reference sequence). Trimming at V came to 5 bases and at J to 3 bases, leaving 7 bases not matched to a gene. In nucleotides, the CDR3 is TGTGCCAGCAGCACTTCGGACAGGCGCTACGAGCAGTACTTC. The encoded protein is CASSTSDRRYEQYF.

The chain is built from TRBV15 and TRBJ1-2; D unresolved. The CDR3 runs 13 residues. V was shortened by 0 bases and J by 7 bases, with 9 bases between the two germline ends. The germline CDR1 and CDR2 sequences are LNHNV and YYDKDF (reference sequence). The CDR3 sequence is CATSRELSGGYTF. The CDR3 DNA is TGTGCCACCAGCAGAGAGCTATCTGGTGGCTACACCTTC.

This clone was detected a few times. V usage is TRBV16 and J usage is TRBJ1-1; 7 bases agree with TRBD1. V was clipped by 4 bases and J by 0 bases; unmatched bases: 5. The germline V gene has CDR1 KGHSY and CDR2 FQNENV. There are 15 residues in the CDR3. The CDR3, as DNA: TGTGCCAGCAGCCTCAGGGGGGAGATGAACACTGAAGCTTTCTTT. Its protein is CASSLRGEMNTEAFF.

The chain combines TRBV4-3 with TRBJ2-7; 8 positions agree with TRBD1. The CDR3 spans 17 residues. V gave up 1 base and J gave up 2 bases; unmatched junction bases: 10. Per the germline V gene, CDR1 is LGHNA and CDR2 is YSLEER. The CDR3 reads CASSQVSQGARPYEQYF. In nucleotides, the CDR3 is TGCGCCAGCAGCCAAGTGTCCCAGGGGGCGCGCCCCTACGAGCAGTACTTC.

V usage is TRBV24-1 and J usage is TRBJ2-1; 7 bases agree with TRBD1. After removal of 0 bases from V and 7 bases from J, the junction contained 8 bases not matched to a gene. This CDR3 contains 16 residues. The germline V gene has CDR1 KGHDR and CDR2 SFDVKD. CDR3 coding DNA: TGTGCCACCAGTGATTTGCTTGACAGGGTCAATAATGAGCAGTTCTTC. Translated, it gives CATSDLLDRVNNEQFF.

The chain couples TRBV18 to TRBJ1-6; tentatively, D is TRBD1 (6 bases). CDR3 size: 17 residues. V lost 2 bases and J 5 bases, leaving 16 bases between the germline ends. From germline, CDR1 is KGHSH and CDR2 LQKENI. In DNA, the CDR3 is TGTGCCAGCTCACCAGATTCCCAGACAGGCAATAATTCACCCCTCCACTTT. Its protein product is CASSPDSQTGNNSPLHF.

About this clone itself: The same CDR3 arises from other DNA sequences in this sample as well. The rearrangement links TRBV30 to TRBJ1-4, with 9 bases matching TRBD1. The CDR3 loop spans 13 amino acids. Unmatched junction bases numbered 2, after V lost 1 base and J lost 8 bases. The germline V gene encodes CDR1 GTSNPN and CDR2 SVGIG (reference sequence). CDR3 nucleotide sequence: TGTGCCTGGAGTGGACAGGGGGTGGAAAAACTGTTTTTT. The encoded protein is CAWSGQGVEKLFF.

There are a few counts of this clone. The CDR3 sequence: CASSLTGFYGYTF. In DNA form, the CDR3 reads TGTGCCAGCAGTTTGACAGGGTTCTATGGCTACACCTTC. The chain recombines TRBV28 with TRBJ1-2, with 7 positions matching TRBD1. This CDR3 comprises 13 residues. The trim removed 3 bases at V and 4 bases at J, leaving 2 bases unmatched. From germline, CDR1 is MDHEN and CDR2 SYDVKM.

The rearrangement joins TRBV7-6 to TRBJ2-1; TRBD2 aligns across 15 bases. CDR3 length equals 15 residues. The germline V gene has CDR1 SGHVS and CDR2 FNYEAQ. V was clipped by 6 bases and J by 7 bases; unmatched bases: 4. CDR3 sequence: CASRRTSGGANEQFF. CDR3 nucleotides: TGTGCCAGCAGAAGGACTAGCGGGGGGGCAAATGAGCAGTTCTTC.

J is TRBJ2-5 and V is TRBV5-4, with 12 bases lining up with TRBD2. Looked up from germline, CDR1 is SGHNT and CDR2 is YYREEE (reference sequence). V lost 4 bases and J lost 9; bases outside the gene matches: 16. This CDR3 spans 17 amino acids. The CDR3 here is CASSPSTSGGAMRSQYF. DNA of the CDR3: TGTGCCAGCAGCCCCTCGACTAGCGGGGGAGCGATGAGGTCCCAGTACTTC.

V is TRBV18 and J is TRBJ1-2; TRBD1 aligns across 8 bases. This CDR3 is built from 15 residues. The V gene end was trimmed by 0 bases and the J gene end by 6 bases; junction bases not matched to a gene: 6. CDR1 and CDR2 from the germline V gene are KGHSH and LQKENI. CDR3 protein: CASSPPQGARHGYTF. The CDR3 coding sequence is TGTGCCAGCTCACCACCTCAGGGGGCCCGCCATGGCTACACCTTC.

The V gene is TRBV7-9, the J gene TRBJ2-1; maybe TRBD2 (5 bases). Germline V gives CDR1 SEHNR, CDR2 FQNEAQ (reference sequence). The CDR3 runs to 15 residues. The V end was cut by 1 base, the J end by 6 bases, with 13 bases between. This chain's CDR3 is CASSLEEGVSNEQFF. Here the CDR3 DNA reads TGTGCCAGCAGCTTAGAAGAGGGAGTGAGCAATGAGCAGTTCTTC.

The J gene is TRBJ1-4, the V gene TRBV10-3, with a weak D call TRBD1 (6 bases). The CDR3 has 13 residues. The ends were cut back, 3 bases at V and 6 bases at J, with 8 bases in the middle. Per the germline V gene, CDR1 is ENHRY and CDR2 is SYGVKD. CDR3 sequence: CAISEYRDEKLFF. CDR3 nucleotides: TGTGCCATCAGTGAATACAGGGATGAAAAACTGTTTTTT.

V is TRBV4-1 and J is TRBJ2-5, with TRBD2 matching 7 bases. Germline V gene data show CDR1 as MGHRA and CDR2 as YSYEKL. Trimming cost V 1 base and J 5 bases; bases outside gene matches: 22. The CDR3 loop spans 20 amino acids. CDR3 coding DNA: TGCGCCAGCAGCCAAGGAAGGGCCGGAGTCCCGGGAGACGGGAGGGAGACCCAGTACTTC. This sequence encodes CASSQGRAGVPGDGRETQYF.

V and J are TRBV9 and TRBJ2-3; D unresolved. From germline, CDR1 is SGDLS and CDR2 YYNGEE. With 3 bases removed from V and 2 bases from J, the gap between germline ends came to 4 bases. This CDR3 has 12 residues. The CDR3 protein is CASSALTDTQYF. Here the CDR3 DNA reads TGTGCCAGCAGCGCACTCACAGATACGCAGTATTTT.

The chain carries TRBV7-2 and TRBJ2-1; D may be TRBD2 (6 bases). The V gene lost 5 bases and the J gene lost 10 bases, with 12 bases spanning the gap. This CDR3 comprises 12 residues. Germline V gene sequence: CDR1 SGHTA, CDR2 FQGNSA. The DNA of the CDR3 is TGTGCCAGCAGCCCCCCAAGCGGGGAGCAGTTCTTC. This codes for CASSPPSGEQFF.

The CDR3 DNA reads as TGTGCCAGCAGTCCTTTTTATTTGGCGCGGGTAAAAACAGATACGCAGTATTTT. It yields the protein CASSPFYLARVKTDTQYF. This chain uses TRBV28 with TRBJ2-3; TRBD2 is a possible D gene (5 bases). This CDR3 is built from 18 residues. In germline, CDR1 is MDHEN, CDR2 SYDVKM. V was trimmed by 5 bases and J by 3 bases, leaving 24 bases between them.

The J gene is TRBJ1-2, the V gene TRBV5-4, with D possibly matching TRBD1 (6 bases). The CDR3 loop spans 17 amino acids. Per the germline V gene, CDR1 is SGHNT and CDR2 is YYREEE (reference sequence). The germline V and J ends were trimmed by 0 bases and 3 bases, with 18 bases remaining between them. The CDR3: CASSLAGGAEADYGYTF. CDR3 coding DNA: TGTGCCAGCAGCTTGGCGGGGGGCGCCGAGGCAGACTATGGCTACACCTTC.

This clone was found a few times. This chain links TRBV7-9 with TRBJ2-7; 7 bases match TRBD1. The trim removed 5 bases at V and 0 bases at J, leaving 10 bases unmatched. CDR3 length: 16 amino acids. Germline-derived CDR1 and CDR2 are SEHNR and FQNEAQ (reference sequence). This chain's CDR3 is CASSPTLGTASYEQYF. In DNA form, the CDR3 reads TGTGCCAGCAGCCCGACCTTAGGGACAGCCTCCTACGAGCAGTACTTC.

This chain links TRBV15 with TRBJ2-7; TRBD1 aligns across 9 bases. CDR1 is LNHNV, CDR2 YYDKDF, per germline (reference sequence). The ends lost 3 bases at V and 6 bases at J; junction bases unmatched: 3. The CDR3 has 13 residues. This CDR3 reads CATSRDRGGEQYF. CDR3 bases: TGTGCCACCAGCAGGGACAGGGGAGGCGAGCAGTACTTC.